Below are 24 T cell receptor beta chains sequenced from a single sample in a study of TIL therapy for anti-PD-1-resistant metastatic lung cancer. Time point denoted: pre-treatment sample, taken before nivolumab and TIL therapy. This was the immunoSEQ v3 assay. Assay used: immunoSEQ multiplex PCR; TCRdb lists only in-frame clones, some missing. This table holds about 19,000 clones, roughly 85% found once. The starting material was blood, obtained at baseline. The receptors stem from a person aged 25 to 85 with non-small cell lung cancer.

The V call is TRBV19, the J call TRBJ2-4; TRBD1 matches 9 bases. Per the germline V gene, CDR1 is LNHDA and CDR2 is SQIVND (reference sequence). The V segment lost 10 bases and the J segment 8 bases; nucleotides outside the gene matches: 12. This CDR3 spans 14 amino acids. CDR3: CATVDRGLSDIQYF. For the CDR3, the DNA is TGTGCCACCGTGGACAGGGGATTATCGGACATTCAGTACTTC.

A few counts support this clone. The genes are TRBV7-3 and TRBJ1-1; maybe TRBD1 (5 bases). With 2 bases removed from V and 0 bases from J, the gap between germline ends came to 10 bases. This CDR3 comprises 15 residues. Germline values: CDR1 SGHTA, CDR2 FQGTGA. The CDR3 loop reads CASSLGGPMNTEAFF. The DNA for the CDR3 is TGTGCCAGCAGCTTAGGGGGACCGATGAACACTGAAGCTTTCTTT.

This chain connects TRBV23-1 to TRBJ1-1, with 7 positions matching TRBD1. TRBV23-1 is an ORF for which the function is uncertain. V lost 0 bases and J lost 3; bases outside the gene matches: 4. The CDR3 spans 15 residues. DNA for the CDR3: TGCGCCAGCAGTCAATCTGGCAGGGGGGACACTGAAGCTTTCTTT. Translated: CASSQSGRGDTEAFF.

This CDR3 is CASRPYTGVTEAFF. CDR3 in DNA: TGTGCCAGCCGACCCTATACAGGGGTCACTGAAGCTTTCTTT. The V and J genes are TRBV6-5 and TRBJ1-1; 7 nucleotides align to TRBD1. Germline-derived CDR1 and CDR2 are MNHEY and SVGAGI. There are 14 residues in the CDR3. V lost 8 bases to trimming and J lost 4 bases; unmatched junction nucleotides: 10.

V and J are TRBV2 and TRBJ2-1, with TRBD2 identical over 7 bases. Trimming cost V 6 bases and J 1 base; bases outside gene matches: 0. Germline loops: CDR1 SNHLY, CDR2 FYNNEI. CDR3 length equals 13 residues. CDR3 amino acids: CASRRESYNEQFF. The DNA for the CDR3 is TGTGCCAGCAGGCGGGAGTCCTACAATGAGCAGTTCTTC.

The rearrangement links TRBV2 to TRBJ2-7, with a possible D match to TRBD1 (6 bases). The V gene's germline CDR1 is SNHLY and CDR2 FYNNEI. The CDR3 is 12 residues long. The ends were cut back, 8 bases at V and 1 base at J, with 9 bases in the middle. This CDR3 is CASGTTSYEQYF. The CDR3 DNA reads as TGTGCCAGCGGGACAACTTCCTACGAGCAGTACTTC.

This sequence joins TRBV5-1 and TRBJ2-2, with D possibly TRBD1 on 6 matching bases. Per the germline V gene, CDR1 is SGHRS and CDR2 is YFSETQ. This CDR3 has 16 amino acids. Trimming stripped 3 bases from V and 4 bases from J, with 16 bases between. The CDR3 is CASSYNYRDATGELFF. DNA for the CDR3: TGCGCCAGCAGCTACAATTACAGGGATGCCACCGGGGAGCTGTTTTTT.

This chain connects TRBV9 to TRBJ2-1; no reliable D call. Trimming removed 4 bases from V and 4 bases from J, with 18 bases in between. This CDR3 has 16 amino acids. Germline V gene data show CDR1 as SGDLS and CDR2 as YYNGEE. CDR3 residues: CASSPRRDQGYNEQFF. CDR3 DNA: TGTGCCAGCAGCCCTCGCCGCGATCAAGGTTACAATGAGCAGTTCTTC. The whole variable domain, remainder taken from reference TRBV9 and TRBJ2-1, is DSGVTQTPKHLITATGQRVTLRCSPRSGDLSVYWYQQSLDQGLQFLIQYYNGEERAKGNILERFSAQQFPDLHSELNLSSLELGDSALYFCASSPRRDQGYNEQFFGPGTRLTVL.

CDR3 protein: CAISTTSTLYTQYF. DNA for the CDR3: TGTGCCATCAGTACTACCTCCACACTCTATACGCAGTATTTT. V and J are TRBV10-3 and TRBJ2-3; D is unresolved. V shed 5 bases and J shed 7 bases, with 16 bases lying between them. This CDR3 is 14 amino acids long. From germline, CDR1 is ENHRY and CDR2 SYGVKD.

The chain employs TRBV5-5 and TRBJ1-2, with 8 bases that match TRBD1. The V segment lost 3 bases and the J segment 4 bases; nucleotides outside the gene matches: 5. The CDR3 has 14 residues. The germline V gene encodes CDR1 SGHKS and CDR2 YYEKEE (reference sequence). The CDR3 protein is CASSSGQGVYGYTF. CDR3 in DNA: TGTGCCAGCAGCTCAGGACAGGGAGTCTATGGCTACACCTTC.

This chain links TRBV6-5 with TRBJ2-5; D perhaps matches TRBD1 (6 bases). In germline, CDR1 is MNHEY, CDR2 SVGAGI. V lost 0 bases and J lost 6, with 14 bases in between. The length of the CDR3 is 15 residues. In nucleotides, the CDR3 is TGTGCCAGCAGTTACTCTGCGGCAGGGGAAAAGACCCAGTACTTC. This sequence encodes CASSYSAAGEKTQYF.

V and J are TRBV5-8 and TRBJ2-3; no definite D call. CDR1 is SGHTS, CDR2 YDEGEE, per germline. Trimming cost V 4 bases and J 0 bases, with 18 bases left between them. This CDR3 spans 17 amino acids. The CDR3 region is CASSILTRRLSTDTQYF. CDR3 nucleotides: TGTGCCAGCAGCATCTTGACGAGGCGGCTTAGCACAGATACGCAGTATTTT. The entire variable domain, with the rest obtained from reference TRBV5-8 and TRBJ2-3, is as follows: EAGVTQSPTHLIKTRGQQATLRCSPISGHTSVYWYQQALGLGLQFLLWYDEGEERNRGNFPPRFSGRQFPNYSSELNVNALELEDSALYLCASSILTRRLSTDTQYFGPGTRLTVL.

This clone was observed a single time. The rearrangement uses TRBV14 and TRBJ1-1; 7 nucleotides match TRBD1. Per the germline V gene, CDR1 is SGHDN and CDR2 is FVKESK. The CDR3 is 14 amino acids. V lost 4 bases and J lost 2; bases outside the gene matches: 4. The CDR3 region is CASSRQGGNTEAFF. CDR3 sequence (DNA): TGTGCCAGCAGCCGACAGGGTGGAAACACTGAAGCTTTCTTT. Supplemented by reference TRBV14 and TRBJ1-1, the full variable domain reads EAGVTQFPSHSVIEKGQTVTLRCDPISGHDNLYWYRRVMGKEIKFLLHFVKESKQDESGMPNNRFLAERTGGTYSTLKVQPAELEDSGVYFCASSRQGGNTEAFFGQGTRLTVV.

The J gene is TRBJ1-1, the V gene TRBV27; D is possibly TRBD1 (6 bases). CDR1 is MNHEY, CDR2 SMNVEV, per germline (reference sequence). The V gene lost 5 bases and the J gene lost 7 bases, with 23 bases spanning the gap. CDR3 length equals 16 residues. CDR3 DNA sequence: TGTGCCAGCAGTGAAGGGGGGGCAACAGTTAAAAATGAAGCTTTCTTT. It specifies CASSEGGATVKNEAFF.

This clone appeared a single time. V is TRBV27 and J is TRBJ2-2; TRBD1 agrees at 8 bases. The length of the CDR3 is 15 residues. Germline V gene data show CDR1 as MNHEY and CDR2 as SMNVEV (reference sequence). Trimming at V came to 5 bases and at J to 1 base, leaving 3 bases not matched to a gene. The CDR3: CASSNRGVNTGELFF. CDR3 nucleotides: TGTGCCAGCAGTAACAGGGGGGTGAACACCGGGGAGCTGTTTTTT.

The chain employs TRBV6-5 and TRBJ2-7, with D possibly being TRBD1 (5 bases). Trimming cost V 6 bases and J 2 bases, with 14 bases left between them. The CDR3 has 14 residues. Germline V gene lookup returns CDR1 MNHEY and CDR2 SVGAGI. DNA for the CDR3: TGTGCCAGCAGACCCACAGGACCCCCCTACGAGCAGTACTTC. The encoded protein is CASRPTGPPYEQYF.

This clone is a singleton in its sample. The chain has TRBV4-3 and TRBJ1-1, with no clear D. The CDR3 extends over 15 amino acids. The V end lost 0 bases, the J end lost 4 bases, and 12 bases lay between the germline ends. The germline V gene has CDR1 LGHNA and CDR2 YSLEER. DNA of the CDR3: TGCGCCAGCAGCCAAGAGGTCGGCCGGGTCACTGAAGCTTTCTTT. Protein product: CASSQEVGRVTEAFF.

The chain uses TRBV3-1 (or the pseudogene TRBV3-2) and TRBJ2-2; unclear D gene. Germline CDR1 is LGHDT and CDR2 is YNNKEL (reference sequence). The CDR3 is made up of 12 amino acids. V was shortened by 7 bases and J by 0 bases, with 3 bases between the two germline ends. CDR3 nucleotides: TGTGCCAGCACCGCGAACACCGGGGAGCTGTTTTTT. It specifies CASTANTGELFF.

This clone was picked up one time. This chain joins TRBV27 and TRBJ2-7; D remains ambiguous. The V gene's germline CDR1 is MNHEY and CDR2 SMNVEV (reference sequence). Trimming took off 0 bases at V and 4 bases at J, with 7 bases between the two ends. This CDR3 contains 13 residues. The CDR3 reads CASSLSGLYEQYF. CDR3 bases: TGTGCCAGCAGTTTATCGGGCCTATACGAGCAGTACTTC.

The V call is TRBV19, the J call TRBJ1-2; D is unclear. Looked up from germline, CDR1 is LNHDA and CDR2 is SQIVND (reference sequence). CDR3 size: 14 residues. V was clipped by 3 bases and J by 8 bases, with 16 bases between them. The CDR3 spells CASSMAPGSLGYTF. CDR3 coding DNA: TGTGCCAGTAGTATGGCCCCGGGCAGTTTGGGCTACACCTTC.

This clone has a handful of counts. This chain joins TRBV28 and TRBJ2-2; 9 bases are shared with TRBD2. This CDR3 has 16 residues. The ends lost 2 bases at V and 5 bases at J; junction bases unmatched: 6. The germline V gene encodes CDR1 MDHEN and CDR2 SYDVKM. CDR3 amino acids: CASSLRASGTTGELFF. The CDR3 bases are TGTGCCAGCAGTTTAAGAGCTAGCGGGACAACCGGGGAGCTGTTTTTT.

This chain links TRBV11-2 with TRBJ1-3; TRBD1 is a possible D gene (5 bases). The CDR3 covers 14 residues. V lost 2 bases to trimming and J lost 3 bases, with 8 bases between them. Germline CDR1 SGHAT, CDR2 FQNNGV. CDR3 in amino acids: CASSLPGSGNTIYF. The DNA for the CDR3 is TGTGCCAGCAGCTTACCAGGGAGTGGAAACACCATATATTTT.

This clone showed up just a few times. V gene TRBV9 combines with J gene TRBJ1-1; no firm D call. V was clipped by 6 bases and J by 1 base, with 13 bases between them. This CDR3 has 14 amino acids. Germline loops: CDR1 SGDLS, CDR2 YYNGEE. The CDR3 sequence: CASTPLPANTEAFF. CDR3 DNA sequence: TGTGCCAGCACCCCCCTGCCTGCGAACACTGAAGCTTTCTTT.

The chain employs TRBV4-2 and TRBJ2-7, with D possibly matching TRBD2 (6 bases). Germline V gives CDR1 LGHNA, CDR2 YNFKEQ. The CDR3 length is 14 residues. V lost 3 bases to trimming and J lost 1 base, with 10 bases between them. CDR3 in DNA: TGTGCCAGCAGCCATACTAGCATTTCCTACGAGCAGTACTTC. As protein: CASSHTSISYEQYF.